In this sample, the clone carrying this T cell receptor beta chain turned up a few times. The entry originates in a study of shared clonotypes between healthy human individuals. How the authors handled the data: As immunoSEQ supplied junction-only sequences (without quality scores), filtering differed. Profiling relied on immunoSEQ multiplex PCR, and the TCRdb table lists in-frame clones only, not all of them. Clonal size and the V and J genes are those of that table, whereas D and trimming came from the DNA. The top ten clones hold over 1.3% of a sample with about 1 million clones, more than 65% of them seen once. Into CD45RA+ naive and CD45RA-negative memory subsets, the CD4+ cells were split. The clonotype originates from a man between 18 and 35 years old in good health. Sequenced input: memory CD4+ T cells sorted from blood. This sample's subset: CD45RA-negative fraction.

In nucleotides, the CDR3 is TGCGCCAGCAGTCTAAACAGGGTCACTGAAGCTTTCTTT. This sequence encodes CASSLNRVTEAFF. The J gene is TRBJ1-1, the V gene TRBV5-1, with D perhaps matching TRBD1 (6 bases). The CDR3 runs to 13 residues. The V gene lost 5 bases and the J gene lost 4 bases, with 12 bases spanning the gap. The V gene's germline CDR1 is SGHRS and CDR2 YFSETQ.